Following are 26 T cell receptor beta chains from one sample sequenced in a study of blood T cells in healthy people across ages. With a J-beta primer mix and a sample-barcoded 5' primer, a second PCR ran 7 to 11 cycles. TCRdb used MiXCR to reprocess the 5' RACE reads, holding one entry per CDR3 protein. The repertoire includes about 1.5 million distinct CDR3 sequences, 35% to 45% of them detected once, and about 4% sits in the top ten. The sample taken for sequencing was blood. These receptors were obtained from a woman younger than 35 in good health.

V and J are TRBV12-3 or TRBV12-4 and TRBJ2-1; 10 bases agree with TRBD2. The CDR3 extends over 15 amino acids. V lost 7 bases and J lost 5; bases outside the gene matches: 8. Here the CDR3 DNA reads TGTGCCAGCACCCTCGAACTAGCGGGGAACAATGAGCAGTTCTTC. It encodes CASTLELAGNNEQFF.

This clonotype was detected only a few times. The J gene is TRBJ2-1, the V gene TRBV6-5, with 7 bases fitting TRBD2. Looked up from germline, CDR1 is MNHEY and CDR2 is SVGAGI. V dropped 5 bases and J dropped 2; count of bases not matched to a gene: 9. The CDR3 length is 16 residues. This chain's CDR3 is CASSPAGTITYNEQFF. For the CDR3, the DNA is TGTGCCAGCAGTCCCGCCGGGACTATCACCTACAATGAGCAGTTCTTC.

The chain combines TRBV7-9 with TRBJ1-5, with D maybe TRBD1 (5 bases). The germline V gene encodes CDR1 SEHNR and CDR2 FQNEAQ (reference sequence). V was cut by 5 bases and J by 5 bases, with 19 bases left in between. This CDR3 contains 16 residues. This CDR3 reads CASSHYNLRGDQPQHF. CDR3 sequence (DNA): TGTGCCAGCAGCCATTATAACCTCCGAGGGGATCAGCCCCAGCATTTT.

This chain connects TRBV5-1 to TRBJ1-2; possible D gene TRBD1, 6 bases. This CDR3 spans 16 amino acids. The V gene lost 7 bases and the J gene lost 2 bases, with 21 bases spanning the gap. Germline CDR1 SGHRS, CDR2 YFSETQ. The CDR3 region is CASHTDRGGGNYGYTF. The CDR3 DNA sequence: TGCGCCAGCCACACGGACAGAGGTGGGGGAAACTATGGCTACACCTTC.

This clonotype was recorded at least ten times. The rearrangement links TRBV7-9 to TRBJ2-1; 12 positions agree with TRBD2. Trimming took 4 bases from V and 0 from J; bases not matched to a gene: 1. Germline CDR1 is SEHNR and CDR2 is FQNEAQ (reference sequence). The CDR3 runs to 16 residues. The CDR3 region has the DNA TGTGCCAGCAGCTCGGGACTAGCGGGCTCCTACAATGAGCAGTTCTTC. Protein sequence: CASSSGLAGSYNEQFF.

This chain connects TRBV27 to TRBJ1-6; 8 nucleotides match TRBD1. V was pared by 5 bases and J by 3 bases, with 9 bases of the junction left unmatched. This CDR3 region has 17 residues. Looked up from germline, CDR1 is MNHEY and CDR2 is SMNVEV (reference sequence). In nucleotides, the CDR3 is TGTGCCAGCAGTAGAATACCGGGACAGGACTATAATTCACCCCTCCACTTT. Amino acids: CASSRIPGQDYNSPLHF.

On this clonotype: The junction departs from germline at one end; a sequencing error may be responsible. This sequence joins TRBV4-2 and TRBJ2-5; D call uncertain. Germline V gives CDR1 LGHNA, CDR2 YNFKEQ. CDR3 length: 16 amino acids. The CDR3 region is CASSQGWSAGQGTQYF. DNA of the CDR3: TGTGCCAGCAGCCAAGGATGGAGTGCAGGCCAAGGGACCCAGTACTTC.

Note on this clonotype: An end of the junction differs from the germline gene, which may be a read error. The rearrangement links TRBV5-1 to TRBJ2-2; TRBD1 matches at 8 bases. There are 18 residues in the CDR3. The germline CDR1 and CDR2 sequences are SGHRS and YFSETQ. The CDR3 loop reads CASSSGTGLTLNTRELFF. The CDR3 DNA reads TGCGCCAGCAGTTCCGGGACAGGACTAACCTTGAACACCCGGGAGCTGTTTTTT.

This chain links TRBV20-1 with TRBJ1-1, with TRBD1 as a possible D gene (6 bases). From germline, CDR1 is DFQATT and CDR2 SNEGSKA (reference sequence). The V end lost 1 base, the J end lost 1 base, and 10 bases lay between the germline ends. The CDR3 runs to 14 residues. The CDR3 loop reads CSARVRGGNTEAFF. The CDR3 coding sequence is TGCAGTGCTAGAGTGAGGGGGGGGAACACTGAAGCTTTCTTT.

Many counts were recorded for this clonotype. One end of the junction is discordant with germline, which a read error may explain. The chain's CDR3 is CASSLASGPYEQYF. The CDR3 coding sequence is TGTGCCAGCAGCTTAGCTAGCGGACCCTACGAGCAGTACTTC. This chain connects TRBV5-1 to TRBJ2-7; 7 bases agree with TRBD2. The CDR3 spans 14 residues. From germline, CDR1 is SGHRS and CDR2 YFSETQ.

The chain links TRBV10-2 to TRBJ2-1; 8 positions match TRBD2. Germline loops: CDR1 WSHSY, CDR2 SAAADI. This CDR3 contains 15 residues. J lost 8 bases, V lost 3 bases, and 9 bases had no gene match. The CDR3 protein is CASSDDGGALDEQFF. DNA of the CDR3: TGCGCCAGCAGTGATGACGGGGGGGCCTTGGATGAGCAGTTCTTC.

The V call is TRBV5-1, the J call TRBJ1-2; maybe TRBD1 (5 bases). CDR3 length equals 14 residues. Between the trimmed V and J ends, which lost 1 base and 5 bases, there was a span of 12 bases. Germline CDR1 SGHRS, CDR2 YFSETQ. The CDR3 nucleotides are TGCGCCAGCAGCTTGTCGGGACTGAGTTATGGCTACACCTTC. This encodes CASSLSGLSYGYTF.

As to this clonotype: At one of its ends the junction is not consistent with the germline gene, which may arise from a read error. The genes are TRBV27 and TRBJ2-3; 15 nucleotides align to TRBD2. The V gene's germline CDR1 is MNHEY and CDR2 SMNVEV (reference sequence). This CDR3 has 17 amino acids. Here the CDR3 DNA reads TGTGCCAGCAGTTCGGGGACTAGCGGGAGGAGGGCAGATACGCAGAATTTT. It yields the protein CASSSGTSGRRADTQNF.

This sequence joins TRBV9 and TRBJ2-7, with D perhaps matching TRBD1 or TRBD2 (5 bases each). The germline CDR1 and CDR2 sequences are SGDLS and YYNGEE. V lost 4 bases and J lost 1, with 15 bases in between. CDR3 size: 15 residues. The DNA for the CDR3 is TGTGCCAGCAGCCAGGTTAGGGACGGATCCTACGAGCAGTACTTC. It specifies CASSQVRDGSYEQYF.

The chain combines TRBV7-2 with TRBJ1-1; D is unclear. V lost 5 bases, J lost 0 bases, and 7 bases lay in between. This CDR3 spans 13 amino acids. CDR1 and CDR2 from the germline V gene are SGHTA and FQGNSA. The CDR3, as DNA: TGTGCCAGCAGCACACGGATGAACACTGAAGCTTTCTTT. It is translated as CASSTRMNTEAFF.

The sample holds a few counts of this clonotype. CDR3 amino acids: CASSPVGTFSADTQYF. The DNA for the CDR3 is TGTGCCAGCAGTCCCGTCGGGACATTTTCTGCAGATACGCAGTATTTT. The chain employs TRBV7-2 and TRBJ2-3; the D gene is possibly TRBD1 (6 bases). The V end lost 6 bases, the J end lost 4 bases, and 20 bases lay between the germline ends. The CDR3 extends over 16 amino acids. Per the germline V gene, CDR1 is SGHTA and CDR2 is FQGNSA.

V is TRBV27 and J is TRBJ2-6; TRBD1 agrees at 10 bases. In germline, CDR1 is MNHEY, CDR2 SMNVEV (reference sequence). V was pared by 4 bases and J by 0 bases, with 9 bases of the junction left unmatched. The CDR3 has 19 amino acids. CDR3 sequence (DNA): TGTGCCAGCAGTTACTCGACAGGGGGCGTCTCCTCTGGGGCCAACGTCCTGACTTTC. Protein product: CASSYSTGGVSSGANVLTF. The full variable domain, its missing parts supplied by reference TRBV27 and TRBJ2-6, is EAQVTQNPRYLITVTGKKLTVTCSQNMNHEYMSWYRQDPGLGLRQIYYSMNVEVTDKGDVPEGYKVSRKEKRNFPLILESPSPNQTSLYFCASSYSTGGVSSGANVLTFGAGSRLTVL.

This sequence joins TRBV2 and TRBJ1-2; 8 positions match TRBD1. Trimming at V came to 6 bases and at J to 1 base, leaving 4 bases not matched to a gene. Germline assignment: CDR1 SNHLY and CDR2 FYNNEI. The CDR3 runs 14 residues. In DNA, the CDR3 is TGTGCCAGCAGGAAGGGACAGGTTAACTATGGCTACACCTTC. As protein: CASRKGQVNYGYTF.

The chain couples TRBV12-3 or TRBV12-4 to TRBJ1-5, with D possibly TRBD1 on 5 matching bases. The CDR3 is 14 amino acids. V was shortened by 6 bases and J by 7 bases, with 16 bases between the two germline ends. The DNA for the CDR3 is TGTGCCAGCAGCGGACGGGGGGTAAGACAGCCCCAGCATTTT. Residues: CASSGRGVRQPQHF.

The CDR3: CASSPSRGGRNQPQHF. In DNA form, the CDR3 reads TGTGCCAGCAGTCCATCCAGAGGGGGGCGCAATCAGCCCCAGCATTTT. The chain joins TRBV27 to TRBJ1-5, with D possibly being TRBD1 (6 bases). Trimming pared 5 bases from V and 2 bases from J, leaving 16 bases between. The V gene's germline CDR1 is MNHEY and CDR2 SMNVEV (reference sequence). The CDR3 has 16 amino acids.

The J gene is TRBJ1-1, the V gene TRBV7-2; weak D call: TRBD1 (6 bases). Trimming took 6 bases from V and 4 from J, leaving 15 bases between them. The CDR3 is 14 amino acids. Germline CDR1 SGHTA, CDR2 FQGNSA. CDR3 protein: CASREGGRSTEAFF. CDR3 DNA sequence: TGTGCCAGCAGAGAGGGGGGGCGAAGCACTGAAGCTTTCTTT.

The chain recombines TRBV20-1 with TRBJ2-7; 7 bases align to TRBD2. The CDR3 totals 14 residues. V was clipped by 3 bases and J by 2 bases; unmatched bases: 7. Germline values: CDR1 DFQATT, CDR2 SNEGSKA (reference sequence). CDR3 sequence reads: CSASGRPLTYEQYF. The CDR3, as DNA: TGCAGTGCTAGCGGGAGGCCCCTGACCTACGAGCAGTACTTC.

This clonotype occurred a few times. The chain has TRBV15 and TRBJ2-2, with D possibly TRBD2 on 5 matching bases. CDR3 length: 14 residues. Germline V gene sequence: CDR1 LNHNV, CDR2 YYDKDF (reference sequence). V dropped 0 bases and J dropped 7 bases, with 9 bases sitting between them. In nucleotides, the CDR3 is TGTGCCACCAGCAGAGATCGGGGTGGCGGGGAGCTGTTTTTT. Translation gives CATSRDRGGGELFF. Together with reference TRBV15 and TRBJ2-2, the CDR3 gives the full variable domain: DAMVIQNPRYQVTQFGKPVTLSCSQTLNHNVMYWYQQKSSQAPKLLFHYYDKDFNNEADTPDNFQSRRPNTSFCFLDIRSPGLGDTAMYLCATSRDRGGGELFFGEGSRLTVL.

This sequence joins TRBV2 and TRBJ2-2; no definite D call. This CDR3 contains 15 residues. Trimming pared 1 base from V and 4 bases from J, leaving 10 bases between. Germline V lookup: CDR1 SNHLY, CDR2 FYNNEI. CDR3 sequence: CASSEVGARTGELFF. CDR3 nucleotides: TGTGCCAGCAGTGAAGTGGGCGCACGCACCGGGGAGCTGTTTTTT.

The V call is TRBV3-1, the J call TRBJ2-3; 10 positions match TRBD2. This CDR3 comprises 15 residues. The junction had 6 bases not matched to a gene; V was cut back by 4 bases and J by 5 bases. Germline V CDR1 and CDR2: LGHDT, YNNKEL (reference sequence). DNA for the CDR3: TGTGCCAGCAGCCTCACCGGGACTAGCGTAGATACGCAGTATTTT. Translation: CASSLTGTSVDTQYF.

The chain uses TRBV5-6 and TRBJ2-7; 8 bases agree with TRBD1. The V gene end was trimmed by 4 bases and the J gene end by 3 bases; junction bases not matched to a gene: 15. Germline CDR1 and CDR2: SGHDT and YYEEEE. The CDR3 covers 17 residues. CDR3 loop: CASSPEEGTGAFYEQYF. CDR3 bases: TGTGCCAGCAGCCCGGAGGAGGGGACAGGCGCCTTCTACGAGCAGTACTTC.